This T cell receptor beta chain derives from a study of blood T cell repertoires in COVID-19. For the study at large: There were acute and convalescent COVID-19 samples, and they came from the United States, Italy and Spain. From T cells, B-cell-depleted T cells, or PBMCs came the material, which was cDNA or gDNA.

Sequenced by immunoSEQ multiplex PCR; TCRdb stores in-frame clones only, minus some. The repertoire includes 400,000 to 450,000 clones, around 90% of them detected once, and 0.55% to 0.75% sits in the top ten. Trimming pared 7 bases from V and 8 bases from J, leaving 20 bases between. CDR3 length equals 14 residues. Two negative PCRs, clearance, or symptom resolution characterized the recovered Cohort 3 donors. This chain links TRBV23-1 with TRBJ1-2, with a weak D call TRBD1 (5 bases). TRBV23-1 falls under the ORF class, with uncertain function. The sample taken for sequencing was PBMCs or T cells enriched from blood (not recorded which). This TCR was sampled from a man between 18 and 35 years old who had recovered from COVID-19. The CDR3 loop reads CASIQGGRTMGYTF. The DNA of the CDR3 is TGCGCCAGCATCCAGGGAGGGCGAACTATGGGCTACACCTTC.